This is a list of T cell receptor beta chains from one sample in a study of cytomegalovirus exposure and HLA in healthy donors. The method was immunoSEQ multiplex PCR; TCRdb's version includes in-frame clones alone and lacks a portion of them. In all, the sample yields roughly 100,000 clones. The sample consisted of PBMCs. Receptors originate from a man in his forties or fifties in good health and CMV-seronegative. CDR3s include the opening cysteine and the closing phenylalanine or tryptophan. D genes are given only for firm matches.

V gene	J gene	D gene	CDR3 DNA	CDR3 protein
TRBV5-4	TRBJ2-3	.	TGTGCCAGCAGCGGGGGCAGCACGCCGGTAAATACGCAGTATTTT	CASSGGSTPVNTQYF
TRBV5-1	TRBJ2-5	.	TGCGCCAGCAGCTCAACCGGGACTGTACAAGAGACCCAGTACTTC	CASSSTGTVQETQYF
TRBV15	TRBJ2-7	.	TGTGCCACCAGCAGAGTCGGCGGGATAAGCGAGCAGTACTTC	CATSRVGGISEQYF
TRBV30	TRBJ2-7	TRBD2	TGTGCCTGGAGTGTCCGGGGGGGTTTCAACGAGCAGTACTTC	CAWSVRGGFNEQYF
TRBV14	TRBJ2-1	.	TGTGCCAGCAGCCCCAACCCGACAGGCCAATCCTACAATGAGCAGTTCTTC	CASSPNPTGQSYNEQFF
TRBV7-2	TRBJ2-3	TRBD2	TGTGCCAGCAGCTTCGGGACTAGCGGGTACACAGATACGCAGTATTTT	CASSFGTSGYTDTQYF
TRBV7-9	TRBJ2-5	.	TGTGCCAGCAGCTTGTGGGACTTGGGGGAGACCCAGTACTTC	CASSLWDLGETQYF
TRBV7-6	TRBJ2-2	TRBD2	TGTGCCAGCAGCGGAGAGGGGACTAGCGGGAGAGGATTCAGGGAGCTGTTTTTT	CASSGEGTSGRGFRELFF
TRBV9	TRBJ2-5	.	TGTGCCAGCAGCGCTCAGACAAATCCGGGGGAGACCCAGTACTTC	CASSAQTNPGETQYF
TRBV18	TRBJ1-1	.	TGTGCCAGCTCGGATATGAGGGACACTGAAGCTTTCTTT	CASSDMRDTEAFF
TRBV13	TRBJ2-7	TRBD1	TGTGCCAGCAGCCCCCGCCGAGCAGGGGGCTTCTACGAGCAGTACTTC	CASSPRRAGGFYEQYF
TRBV29-1	TRBJ2-4	TRBD2	TGCAGCGTTCAAGCGCGAGGTAGCGGGAGCACCAAAAACATTCAGTACTTC	CSVQARGSGSTKNIQYF
TRBV5-4	TRBJ2-6	TRBD1	TGTGCCAGCAGCTTGGAATTGACAGGGATACCCTCTGGGGCCAACGTCCTGACTTTC	CASSLELTGIPSGANVLTF
TRBV28	TRBJ2-7	.	TGTGCCAGCAGGCCCGGACTGATCTACGAGCAGTACTTC	CASRPGLIYEQYF
TRBV5-1	TRBJ2-7	TRBD2	TGCGCCAGCAGCTTCACTAGCGGGAGGACGTACGAGCAGTACTTC	CASSFTSGRTYEQYF
TRBV5-1	TRBJ2-3	.	TGCGCCAGCAGCATTGGTAGTCTGGATACGCAGTATTTT	CASSIGSLDTQYF
TRBV30	TRBJ2-7	.	TGTGCCTGGGGTAGAGGAGTTCCCCCAGGGGAGCAGTACTTC	CAWGRGVPPGEQYF
TRBV7-2	TRBJ1-4	TRBD1	TGTGCCAGCAGCACGGGACAGGGTAGTGAAAAACTGTTTTTT	CASSTGQGSEKLFF